This entry concerns a single T cell receptor beta chain. The CDR3 extends over 13 amino acids. Germline V lookup: CDR1 SQVTM, CDR2 ANQGSEA. Trimming removed 4 bases at V and 1 base at J, with 10 bases between. Clinical histories supplied by participants themselves formed the basis of cohort assignment. The data originate from a study of blood T cell repertoires in COVID-19. Background on the study: Donors in the United States, Italy and Spain gave samples during acute or convalescent COVID-19.

Assay used: immunoSEQ multiplex PCR; TCRdb lists only in-frame clones, some missing. The sample holds fewer than 250,000 clones, over 70% seen once. What was sequenced was PBMCs or T cells enriched from blood (not recorded which). This sequence joins TRBV29-1 and TRBJ1-1; D unclear. The sequence was obtained from a woman aged 25-40 years who had been exposed to COVID-19. CDR3 in amino acids: CSVVAGSNTEAFF. The CDR3, as DNA: TGCAGCGTTGTTGCGGGGTCGAACACTGAAGCTTTCTTT.